This passage covers 20 T cell receptor beta chains from one sample sequenced in a study of OX40 agonist ivuxolimab in advanced cancers. Assay used: immunoSEQ multiplex PCR; TCRdb lists only in-frame clones, some missing. The sample records 76,000 or so clones, approximately 83% being singletons. Sample: CD4+ or CD8+ T cells sorted from blood, taken in a trial of the OX40 agonist ivuxolimab. Receptor source: an adult with an advanced solid tumor such as melanoma, head and neck, liver or kidney cancer.

The chain uses TRBV30 and TRBJ1-2, with TRBD1 identical over 8 bases. Germline CDR1 and CDR2: GTSNPN and SVGIG (reference sequence). The J segment lost 0 bases and the V segment lost 5 bases, leaving 5 bases of the junction unmatched. The CDR3 is made up of 14 amino acids. CDR3 nucleotide sequence: TGTGCCTGGCTGGCAGGGGGCGCTAACTATGGCTACACCTTC. Translating it yields CAWLAGGANYGYTF.

The chain combines TRBV11-2 with TRBJ2-7; 14 bases agree with TRBD2. V trimming: 8 bases; J trimming: 4 bases; junction bases outside the gene matches: 4. CDR1 is SGHAT, CDR2 FQNNGV, per germline. This CDR3 region has 14 residues. The CDR3 nucleotides are TGTGCCAGCTCGGGGACTAGCGGGGGATACGAGCAGTACTTC. It yields the protein CASSGTSGGYEQYF.

This chain connects TRBV30 to TRBJ1-2, with a weak D call TRBD1 (5 bases). The CDR3 length is 13 residues. With 0 bases removed from V and 4 bases from J, the gap between germline ends came to 9 bases. Looked up from germline, CDR1 is GTSNPN and CDR2 is SVGIG (reference sequence). CDR3 nucleotide sequence: TGTGCCTGGAGTGTAGGACACAGCTATGGCTACACCTTC. Protein sequence: CAWSVGHSYGYTF.

V is TRBV5-1 and J is TRBJ2-7, with D possibly being TRBD1 (6 bases). Trimming cost V 0 bases and J 6 bases, with 13 bases left between them. The CDR3 has 14 amino acids. Germline V gene lookup returns CDR1 SGHRS and CDR2 YFSETQ. The CDR3 nucleotides read TGCGCCAGCAGCTTGGTACAGGGTGCGGGCGAGCAGTACTTC. Translated: CASSLVQGAGEQYF.

This clone was seen only a few times. The chain links TRBV9 to TRBJ2-1; D possibly corresponds to TRBD2 (7 bases). The CDR3 extends over 17 amino acids. The germline gives CDR1 SGDLS, CDR2 YYNGEE. V lost 1 base and J 1 base, leaving 15 bases between the germline ends. This CDR3 is CASSVISGGLSYNEQFF. In DNA form, the CDR3 reads TGTGCCAGCAGCGTAATCTCCGGGGGGCTTTCCTACAATGAGCAGTTCTTC.

The chain uses TRBV27 and TRBJ2-4; D is possibly TRBD2 (5 bases). Germline V gives CDR1 MNHEY, CDR2 SMNVEV (reference sequence). The CDR3 is 13 amino acids. The V end was cut by 4 bases, the J end by 7 bases, with 11 bases between. This CDR3 is CASSSLRDNIQYF. In DNA, the CDR3 is TGTGCCAGCAGTTCCCTCCGGGATAACATTCAGTACTTC.

This clone was counted a few times. The J gene is TRBJ2-1, the V gene TRBV14; 12 bases map to TRBD2. This CDR3 is 20 amino acids long. The V and J ends lost 0 bases and 7 bases, in that order; junction bases with no gene match: 16. Germline CDR1 SGHDN, CDR2 FVKESK. In nucleotides, the CDR3 is TGTGCCAGCAGCCAAGAGGGGGTAAGGACTAGCGGGACCCTATGGAATGAGCAGTTCTTC. Translation gives CASSQEGVRTSGTLWNEQFF.

J is TRBJ1-1 and V is TRBV11-3; D gene uncertain. The germline V gene encodes CDR1 SGHNT and CDR2 YENEEA. CDR3 length: 13 amino acids. V lost 5 bases and J lost 1, with 8 bases in between. As DNA, the CDR3 is TGTGCCAGCAGCGAGGGCCGGAACACTGAAGCTTTCTTT. Translating gives CASSEGRNTEAFF.

The rearrangement links TRBV2 to TRBJ1-1; weak D call: TRBD1 (5 bases). In germline, CDR1 is SNHLY, CDR2 FYNNEI. The CDR3 is made up of 13 amino acids. The germline V and J ends were trimmed by 4 bases and 5 bases, with 11 bases remaining between them. Here the CDR3 reads CASSGPGGTEAFF. The CDR3 coding sequence is TGTGCCAGCAGTGGCCCGGGGGGTACTGAAGCTTTCTTT.

The gene calls are TRBV5-4 and TRBJ2-3; 12 bases fit TRBD2. V trimming: 4 bases; J trimming: 2 bases; junction bases outside the gene matches: 5. There are 16 residues in the CDR3. Per germline, CDR1 SGHNT and CDR2 YYREEE (reference sequence). The CDR3: CASSAGLAGPTDTQYF. The CDR3, as DNA: TGTGCCAGCAGCGCGGGACTAGCGGGCCCCACAGATACGCAGTATTTT.

The V gene is TRBV7-2, the J gene TRBJ2-5; 7 bases agree with TRBD2. The CDR3 runs 14 residues. Germline V lookup: CDR1 SGHTA, CDR2 FQGNSA. Trimming removed 0 bases from V and 9 bases from J; junction bases left unmatched: 7. The CDR3 nucleotides read TGTGCCAGCAGCTTAGCGGGAGGGTTGGAGGCCCAGTACTTC. Its translation: CASSLAGGLEAQYF.

The rearrangement uses TRBV7-8 and TRBJ2-5, with 7 bases matching TRBD2. Near its end, the DNA agrees better with TRBJ2-7, so the J call may be wrong. Germline CDR1 and CDR2: SGHVS and FQNEAQ. The CDR3 length is 16 residues. DNA for the CDR3: TGTGCCAGCAGCCCCTTTCGGGTAGCGGGTCGCTACGAGCAGTACTTC. Translation gives CASSPFRVAGRYEQYF.

This clone was counted a single time. J is TRBJ1-4 and V is TRBV29-1; D may be TRBD1 (6 bases). The CDR3 sequence is 14 residues long. The V end was cut by 4 bases, the J end by 0 bases, with 9 bases between. Germline CDR1 is SQVTM and CDR2 is ANQGSEA. The CDR3 DNA follows: TGCAGCGTTGCAGGGGCCGCAACTAATGAAAAACTGTTTTTT. This encodes CSVAGAATNEKLFF.

The J gene is TRBJ2-1, the V gene TRBV28, with D possibly TRBD2 on 6 matching bases. Trimming removed 5 bases at V and 9 bases at J, with 14 bases between. The CDR3 consists of 13 residues. Looked up from germline, CDR1 is MDHEN and CDR2 is SYDVKM. CDR3 sequence (DNA): TGTGCCAGCAGTACCCCTAGCGAGCGTGAGCAGTTCTTC. Protein: CASSTPSEREQFF.

As DNA, the CDR3 is TGTGCCAGCAGATCTCCCGGGACAGTGAACACCGGGGAGCTGTTTTTT. Protein sequence: CASRSPGTVNTGELFF. This chain connects TRBV7-8 to TRBJ2-2; 7 bases agree with TRBD1. This CDR3 has 16 residues. Unmatched junction bases numbered 8, after V lost 6 bases and J lost 1 base. Germline CDR1 is SGHVS and CDR2 is FQNEAQ.

This clone has a single count. The chain is built from TRBV7-6 and TRBJ1-6; D is uncertain. The V end was cut by 2 bases, the J end by 10 bases, with 9 bases between. Germline values: CDR1 SGHVS, CDR2 FNYEAQ. The CDR3 has 13 residues. The CDR3: CASSLPYRSPLHF. As DNA, the CDR3 is TGTGCCAGCAGCTTACCCTATAGGTCACCCCTCCACTTT.

The CDR3 here is CASRTSATSTDTQYF. The CDR3 nucleotides are TGCGCCAGCAGAACTAGCGCCACTAGCACAGATACGCAGTATTTT. J is TRBJ2-3 and V is TRBV5-1, with 7 bases matching TRBD2. The CDR3 extends over 15 amino acids. Germline values: CDR1 SGHRS, CDR2 YFSETQ. V was pared by 5 bases and J by 0 bases, with 6 bases of the junction left unmatched.

This chain joins TRBV7-7 and TRBJ2-5; D remains unclear. The CDR3 spans 12 residues. Germline V CDR1 and CDR2: SSHAT, FNYEAQ (reference sequence). V dropped 8 bases and J dropped 5 bases, with 12 bases sitting between them. In DNA form, the CDR3 reads TGTGCCAGCCCCCATGCCGGCGAGACCCAGTACTTC. Its protein product is CASPHAGETQYF.

This clone was picked up a small number of times. The chain carries TRBV7-2 and TRBJ2-1; weak D call: TRBD2 (5 bases). Trimming cost V 2 bases and J 9 bases, with 8 bases left between them. Looked up from germline, CDR1 is SGHTA and CDR2 is FQGNSA. CDR3 length: 12 residues. CDR3 bases: TGTGCCAGCAGCTTACGGAGCGGTGAGCAGTTCTTC. Its protein product is CASSLRSGEQFF.

This rearrangement joins TRBV16 to TRBJ2-3; 7 bases agree with TRBD2. The CDR3 is made up of 16 amino acids. With 4 bases clipped from V and 6 bases from J, the junction kept 13 bases outside the gene matches. Germline CDR1 reads KGHSY; CDR2 reads FQNENV. The CDR3 loop is CASSPIGLEWGDTQYF. DNA for the CDR3: TGTGCCAGCAGCCCAATTGGACTAGAGTGGGGCGATACGCAGTATTTT.